The 10 T cell receptor beta chains reported below all come from one sample, sequenced in a study of CD8 T cells in Susac syndrome. The RNA, 0.5 to 1 ug, was put through reverse transcription using random hexamers. Via MiXCR, TCRdb re-called the immunoSEQ multiplex PCR reads, giving one row per CDR3 protein. The table records 130,000 or so distinct CDR3 sequences, 94% of them present only once. Input material: CD4+ T cells from PBMCs. All receptors come from a human donor in good health.

The chain couples TRBV5-1 to TRBJ2-1, with D perhaps given as TRBD1 or TRBD2 (6 bases each). The V gene's germline CDR1 is SGHRS and CDR2 YFSETQ. This CDR3 has 15 amino acids. The V end lost 9 bases, the J end lost 2 bases, and 18 bases lay between the germline ends. CDR3 in amino acids: CATKLDGGPYNEQFF. The CDR3 DNA reads as TGCGCCACCAAGCTTGACGGGGGCCCCTACAATGAGCAGTTCTTC. The full variable domain, in which reference TRBV5-1 and TRBJ2-1 provide the parts outside the CDR3, is KAGVTQTPRYLIKTRGQQVTLSCSPISGHRSVSWYQQTPGQGLQFLFEYFSETQRNKGNFPGRFSGRQFSNSRSEMNVSTLELGDSALYLCATKLDGGPYNEQFFGPGTRLTVL.

V and J are TRBV3-1 and TRBJ2-2; 7 nucleotides line up with TRBD1. Germline V lookup: CDR1 LGHDT, CDR2 YNNKEL (reference sequence). The CDR3 is 16 amino acids. J gave up 4 bases and V 5 bases, and 10 bases lay outside the gene matches. The CDR3 loop reads CASSYLGQICTGELFF. The CDR3 DNA follows: TGTGCCAGCAGCTACCTGGGACAGATATGCACCGGGGAGCTGTTTTTT.

The chain employs TRBV3-1 and TRBJ1-3; 8 bases are shared with TRBD1. Germline trimming cut 6 bases from V and 3 bases from J; bases unmatched to any gene: 4. CDR1 is LGHDT and CDR2 is YNNKEL in the germline V gene (reference sequence). CDR3 length equals 14 residues. The CDR3 DNA reads as TGTGCCAGCAGTCCCAGGGGGCATGGAAACACCATATATTTT. The encoded protein is CASSPRGHGNTIYF.

This chain joins TRBV5-8 and TRBJ2-5; no clear D gene. CDR3 length equals 13 residues. V was pared by 2 bases and J by 3 bases, with 8 bases between. Germline-derived CDR1 and CDR2 are SGHTS and YDEGEE. CDR3 bases: TGTGCCAGCAGCTTAGGGTTCGAAGAGACCCAGTACTTC. Translated, it gives CASSLGFEETQYF.

V gene TRBV7-9 combines with J gene TRBJ2-7, with 8 bases identical to TRBD2. Germline CDR1 SEHNR, CDR2 FQNEAQ (reference sequence). The CDR3 runs 15 residues. Losses at the gene ends were 4 bases for V and 4 bases for J; bases not matched to a gene: 9. This chain's CDR3 is CASSSGGTSVYEQYF. The DNA for the CDR3 is TGTGCCAGCAGCTCCGGGGGGACTAGTGTTTACGAGCAGTACTTC. The full variable domain, rest sourced from reference TRBV7-9 and TRBJ2-7, is DTGVSQNPRHKITKRGQNVTFRCDPISEHNRLYWYRQTLGQGPEFLTYFQNEAQLEKSRLLSDRFSAERPKGSFSTLEIQRTEQGDSAMYLCASSSGGTSVYEQYFGPGTRLTVT.

The chain combines TRBV30 with TRBJ2-1; D ambiguous. The germline V gene encodes CDR1 GTSNPN and CDR2 SVGIG (reference sequence). The CDR3 contains 13 residues. Trimming pared 8 bases from V and 7 bases from J, leaving 18 bases between. The chain's CDR3 is CAHSSGAWNEQFF. The CDR3 nucleotides read TGTGCCCATTCTTCCGGAGCTTGGAATGAGCAGTTCTTC.

The V call is TRBV30, the J call TRBJ2-5; no clear D. The germline V and J ends were trimmed by 0 bases and 5 bases, with 4 bases remaining between them. The CDR3 is 11 amino acids. CDR1 is GTSNPN and CDR2 is SVGIG in the germline V gene (reference sequence). In nucleotides, the CDR3 is TGTGCCTGGAGTGTTATGGAGACCCAGTACTTC. Amino acids: CAWSVMETQYF.

This clonotype was counted once. The genes are TRBV9 and TRBJ2-5; the match to TRBD2 covers 14 bases. The germline V gene has CDR1 SGDLS and CDR2 YYNGEE. The CDR3 spans 15 residues. The V gene end was trimmed by 0 bases and the J gene end by 8 bases; junction bases not matched to a gene: 3. The CDR3 nucleotides are TGTGCCAGCAGCGTAGTTGGACTAGCGGGAGGAACCCAGTACTTC. Protein sequence: CASSVVGLAGGTQYF.

This clonotype appeared a few times. One end of the junction is discordant with germline, which a read error may explain. The gene calls are TRBV7-3 and TRBJ2-7; TRBD2 agrees at 9 bases. Germline assignment: CDR1 SGHTA and CDR2 FQGTGA. CDR3 size: 17 residues. The CDR3 region is CASSLTPTSGTTREQYF. The CDR3 DNA reads as TGTGCCAGCAGCCTAACCCCGACTAGCGGCACTACAAGGGAGCAGTACTTC. Complete variable domain (other parts from reference TRBV7-3 and TRBJ2-7): GAGVSQTPSNKVTEKGKYVELRCDPISGHTALYWYRQSLGQGPEFLIYFQGTGAADDSGLPNDRFFAVRPEGSVSTLKIQRTERGDSAVYLCASSLTPTSGTTREQYFGPGTRLTVT.

The chain recombines TRBV20-1 with TRBJ2-1, with 7 bases lining up with TRBD2. The CDR3 is made up of 13 amino acids. V lost 1 base to trimming and J lost 6 bases; unmatched junction nucleotides: 3. Germline lookup yields CDR1 DFQATT and CDR2 SNEGSKA (reference sequence). CDR3 DNA sequence: TGCAGTGCTAGAGGGACTAGAATCAATGAGCAGTTCTTC. Translation gives CSARGTRINEQFF.